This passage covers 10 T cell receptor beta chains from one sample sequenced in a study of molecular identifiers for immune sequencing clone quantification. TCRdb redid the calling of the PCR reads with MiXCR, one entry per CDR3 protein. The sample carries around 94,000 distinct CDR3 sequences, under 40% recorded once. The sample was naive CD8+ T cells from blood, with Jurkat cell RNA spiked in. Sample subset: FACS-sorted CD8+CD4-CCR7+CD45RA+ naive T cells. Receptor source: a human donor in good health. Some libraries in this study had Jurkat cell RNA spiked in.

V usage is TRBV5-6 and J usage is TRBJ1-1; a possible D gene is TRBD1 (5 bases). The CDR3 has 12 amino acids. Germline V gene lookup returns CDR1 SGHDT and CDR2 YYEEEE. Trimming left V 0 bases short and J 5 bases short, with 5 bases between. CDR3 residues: CASSLGQTEAFF. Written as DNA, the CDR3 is TGTGCCAGCAGCTTGGGACAGACTGAAGCTTTCTTT. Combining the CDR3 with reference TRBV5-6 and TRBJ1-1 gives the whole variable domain DAGVTQSPTHLIKTRGQQVTLRCSPKSGHDTVSWYQQALGQGPQFIFQYYEEEERQRGNFPDRFSGHQFPNYSSELNVNALLLGDSALYLCASSLGQTEAFFGQGTRLTVV.

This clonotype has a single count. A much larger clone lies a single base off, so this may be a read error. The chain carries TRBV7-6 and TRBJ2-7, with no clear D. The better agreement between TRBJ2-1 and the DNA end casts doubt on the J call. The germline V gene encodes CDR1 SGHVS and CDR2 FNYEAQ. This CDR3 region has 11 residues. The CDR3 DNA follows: TGTGCCAGCAGCTCCTCTAACGAGCAGTTCTTC. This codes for CASSSSNEQFF.

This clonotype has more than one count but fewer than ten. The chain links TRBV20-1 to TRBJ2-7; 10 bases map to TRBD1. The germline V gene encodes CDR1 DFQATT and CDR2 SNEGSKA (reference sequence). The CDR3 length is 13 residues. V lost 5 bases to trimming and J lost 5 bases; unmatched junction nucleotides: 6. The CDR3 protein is CSAQDRGSHEQYF. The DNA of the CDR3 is TGCAGTGCTCAGGACAGGGGGTCCCACGAGCAGTACTTC.

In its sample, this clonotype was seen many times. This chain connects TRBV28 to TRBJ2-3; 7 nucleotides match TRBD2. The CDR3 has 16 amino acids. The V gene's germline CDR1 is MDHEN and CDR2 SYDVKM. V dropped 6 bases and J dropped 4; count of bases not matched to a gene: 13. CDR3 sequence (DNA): TGTGCCAGCAGCCTTCTAGCGGAGACGGCCTCAGATACGCAGTATTTT. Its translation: CASSLLAETASDTQYF. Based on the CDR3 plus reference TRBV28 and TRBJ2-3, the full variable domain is DVKVTQSSRYLVKRTGEKVFLECVQDMDHENMFWYRQDPGLGLRLIYFSYDVKMKEKGDIPEGYSVSREKKERFSLILESASTNQTSMYLCASSLLAETASDTQYFGPGTRLTVL.

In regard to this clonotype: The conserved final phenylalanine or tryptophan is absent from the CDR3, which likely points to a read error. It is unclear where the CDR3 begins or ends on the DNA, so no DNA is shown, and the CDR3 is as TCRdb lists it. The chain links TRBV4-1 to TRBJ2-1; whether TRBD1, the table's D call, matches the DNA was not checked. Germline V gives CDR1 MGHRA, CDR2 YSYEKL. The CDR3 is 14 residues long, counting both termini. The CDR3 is CASSRAKTGGEQII.

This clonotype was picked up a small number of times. The CDR3 protein is CASSQEVFEREFKNIQYF. CDR3 in DNA: TGTGCCAGCAGCCAAGAGGTGTTCGAGCGGGAGTTCAAAAACATTCAGTACTTC. This chain joins TRBV4-2 and TRBJ2-4; 8 bases match TRBD2. The CDR3 is made up of 18 amino acids. Trimming took 0 bases from V and 3 from J; bases not matched to a gene: 10. Germline CDR1 LGHNA, CDR2 YNFKEQ.

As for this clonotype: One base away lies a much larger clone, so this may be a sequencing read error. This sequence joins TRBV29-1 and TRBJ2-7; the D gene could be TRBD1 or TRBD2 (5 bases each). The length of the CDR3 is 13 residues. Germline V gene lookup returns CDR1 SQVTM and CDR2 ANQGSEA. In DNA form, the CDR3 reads TGCAGCGCTGAAGTTCGGGACGGTTACGAGCAGTACTTC. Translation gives CSAEVRDGYEQYF.

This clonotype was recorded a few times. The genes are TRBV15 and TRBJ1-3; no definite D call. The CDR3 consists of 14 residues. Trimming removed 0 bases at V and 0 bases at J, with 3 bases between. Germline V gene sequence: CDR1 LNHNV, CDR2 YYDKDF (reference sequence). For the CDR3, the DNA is TGTGCCACCAGCAGAGACGACTCTGGAAACACCATATATTTT. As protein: CATSRDDSGNTIYF.

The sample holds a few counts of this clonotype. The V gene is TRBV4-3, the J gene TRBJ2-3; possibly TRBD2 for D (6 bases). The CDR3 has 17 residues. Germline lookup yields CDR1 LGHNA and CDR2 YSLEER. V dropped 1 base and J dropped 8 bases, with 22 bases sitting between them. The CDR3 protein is CASSQVDSRWEAGTQYF. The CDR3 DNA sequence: TGCGCCAGCAGCCAAGTTGACAGTCGGTGGGAGGCAGGTACGCAGTATTTT.

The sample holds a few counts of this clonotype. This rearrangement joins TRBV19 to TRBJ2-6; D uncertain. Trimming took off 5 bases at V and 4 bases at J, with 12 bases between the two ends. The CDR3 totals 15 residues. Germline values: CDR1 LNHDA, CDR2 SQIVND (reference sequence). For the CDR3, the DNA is TGTGCCAGTAGTCCCGTGATTCAAGGGGCCAACGTCCTGACTTTC. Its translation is CASSPVIQGANVLTF.